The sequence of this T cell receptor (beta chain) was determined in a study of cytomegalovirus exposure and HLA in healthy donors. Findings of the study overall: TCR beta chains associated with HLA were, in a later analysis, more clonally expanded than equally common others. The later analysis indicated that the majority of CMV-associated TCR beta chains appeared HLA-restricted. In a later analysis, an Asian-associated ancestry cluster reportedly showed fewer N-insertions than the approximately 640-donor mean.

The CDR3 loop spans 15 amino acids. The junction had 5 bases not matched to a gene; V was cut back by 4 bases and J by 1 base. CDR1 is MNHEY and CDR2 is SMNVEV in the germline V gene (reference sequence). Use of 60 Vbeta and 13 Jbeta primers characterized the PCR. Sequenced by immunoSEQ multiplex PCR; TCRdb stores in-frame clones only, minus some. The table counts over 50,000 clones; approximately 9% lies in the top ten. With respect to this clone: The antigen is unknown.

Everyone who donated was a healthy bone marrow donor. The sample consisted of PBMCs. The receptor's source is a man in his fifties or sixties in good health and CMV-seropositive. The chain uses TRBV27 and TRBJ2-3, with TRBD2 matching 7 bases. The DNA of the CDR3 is TGTGCCAGCAGTTACTGGGGAGGGGGCACAGATACGCAGTATTTT. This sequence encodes CASSYWGGGTDTQYF.